The rows below give T cell receptor beta chains drawn from one sample of a study of T cells in Graves' hyperthyroidism and ophthalmopathy. Via MiXCR, TCRdb re-called the multiplex PCR reads, giving one row per CDR3 protein. This sample yields 300,000 to 450,000 distinct CDR3 sequences, of which approximately 14% are seen a single time; 25% to 30% belongs to the top ten. Sequenced: blood. The receptors shown here come from a woman aged 18-29 years with Graves' hyperthyroidism that later progressed to Graves' ophthalmopathy. Both conserved end residues are part of each CDR3.

TRBJ2-7 | TRBV10-2 | CASRGLVSSRYTYEQYF
TRBJ2-6 | TRBV11-3 | CASNASGANVLTF
TRBJ2-7 | TRBV5-1 | CASRGTGWDEQYF
TRBJ2-1 | TRBV6-1 | CASRGLAGTNEQFF
TRBJ2-7 | TRBV5-1 | CASSALAGAPYEQYF
TRBJ2-7 | TRBV7-9 | CASSVRQGTGYEQYF
TRBJ1-1 | TRBV3-2 | CASSQRGALSGGQTEAFF
TRBJ2-5 | TRBV5-1 | CASSLRLDQETQYF
TRBJ2-1 | TRBV6-2/TRBV6-3 | CASSAGTSGIMAYNEQFF
TRBJ2-7 | TRBV19 | CASSIGGASSYEQYF
TRBJ1-2 | TRBV28 | CASSPGTGLNYGYTF
TRBJ2-7 | TRBV15 | CATSRDLYANSYEQYF
TRBJ2-1 | TRBV9 | CASSKNYDRGDEQFF
TRBJ1-1 | TRBV27 | CASSLGGLRRNTEAFF
TRBJ2-2 | TRBV30 | CAWRAIWGQNTGELFF